The entry below describes one T cell receptor (beta chain). What it binds is not known. PCR primers comprised 60 Vbeta and 13 Jbeta primers. The repertoire was sequenced with immunoSEQ multiplex PCR; TCRdb's copy has only in-frame clones and lacks some. The sample includes roughly 100,000 clones, roughly 13% of them seen just once. The sample comes from a study of cytomegalovirus exposure and HLA in healthy donors. Across the whole study: Of roughly 400 genotyped donors, roughly 81% grouped in the Caucasian-associated ancestry cluster.

Study results and limitations: Some V segments, TRBV6-2 and TRBV6-3 among them, were indistinguishable and were therefore excluded. In a later analysis, a missense DCLRE1C variant was linked to TCR beta V- and J-gene trimming. Earlier analysis looked at TCR beta V segments, and most were productive about 87% or about 30% of the time.

The CDR3 totals 15 residues. Germline values: CDR1 SGHRS, CDR2 YFSETQ. With 2 bases clipped from V and 1 base from J, the junction kept 3 bases outside the gene matches. This clonotype was sampled from a man aged 40-50 years in good health and CMV-seropositive. Sample: PBMCs. The chain joins TRBV5-1 to TRBJ2-7; 10 nucleotides match TRBD2. The CDR3 DNA reads as TGCGCCAGCAGCTTACTAGCGGGGTCATCCTACGAGCAGTACTTC. Translated: CASSLLAGSSYEQYF.